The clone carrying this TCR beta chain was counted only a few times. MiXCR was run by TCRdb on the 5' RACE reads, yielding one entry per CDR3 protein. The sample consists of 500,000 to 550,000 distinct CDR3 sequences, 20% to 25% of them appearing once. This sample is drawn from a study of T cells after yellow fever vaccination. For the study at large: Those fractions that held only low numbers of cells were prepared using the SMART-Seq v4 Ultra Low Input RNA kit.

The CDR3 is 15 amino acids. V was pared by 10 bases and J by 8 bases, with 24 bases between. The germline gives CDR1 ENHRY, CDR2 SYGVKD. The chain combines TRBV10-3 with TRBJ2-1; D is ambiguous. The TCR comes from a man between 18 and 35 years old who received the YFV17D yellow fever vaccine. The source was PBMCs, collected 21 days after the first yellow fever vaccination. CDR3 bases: TGTGCCACCGCCAAGAGGCTGAACGGTATTGATGAGCAGTTCTTC. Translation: CATAKRLNGIDEQFF.